These 5 T cell receptor beta chains came from one sample sequenced in a study of tumor and adjacent non-tumor tissue in lung cancer. The library came from three nested PCR rounds adapted from ARM-PCR protocols. One entry per CDR3 protein results from TCRdb running MiXCR on the multiplex PCR reads. The sample has some 80,000 distinct CDR3 sequences; just under 75% are singletons. RNA was extracted from bulk tissue without any cell sorting. Sequenced input: lung tumor tissue. The receptor set was obtained from a middle-aged woman with non-small cell lung cancer.

A word on this clonotype: The junction and the germline gene differ at one end; a read error may be behind it. The genes are TRBV5-6 and TRBJ1-2, with 9 nucleotides matching TRBD1. Germline loops: CDR1 SGHDT, CDR2 YYEEEE. The CDR3 totals 15 residues. In nucleotides, the CDR3 is TGTGCCAGCAGCTTGACACAGGGGGCTGACTATGGCTACAGCTTC. This sequence encodes CASSLTQGADYGYSF.

This clonotype was seen more than once but under ten times. The J gene is TRBJ2-7, the V gene TRBV11-2; no clear D gene. This CDR3 comprises 14 residues. Germline V gene data show CDR1 as SGHAT and CDR2 as FQNNGV. The CDR3 DNA sequence: TGTGTCAGTAGTTTAGTCTCAAACTCCTACGAGCAGTACTTC. Amino acids: CVSSLVSNSYEQYF.

Of note for this clonotype: Without the conserved terminal phenylalanine or tryptophan, this CDR3 likely stems from a read error. The chain couples TRBV11-2 to TRBJ2-7, with 11 bases lining up with TRBD2. CDR3 size: 15 residues. Germline CDR1 SGHAT, CDR2 FQNNGV. In nucleotides, the CDR3 is TGTACCAGCAGCCACCCTGGGACTAGCGGATACGAGCAGTACTAC. Its protein is CTSSHPGTSGYEQYY.

Ten or more counts support this clonotype. J is TRBJ2-2 and V is TRBV6-6; weak D call: TRBD1 (6 bases). V lost 7 bases and J 2 bases, leaving 11 bases between the germline ends. The CDR3 extends over 14 amino acids. The germline V gene has CDR1 MNHNY and CDR2 SVGAGI (reference sequence). DNA of the CDR3: TGTGCCAGCATAATGGACAGTAACACCGGGGAGCTGTTTTTT. It translates to CASIMDSNTGELFF.

As for this clonotype: The conserved closing phenylalanine or tryptophan is absent in this CDR3, likely reflecting a read error. The CDR3 DNA reads as TGTGCCAGCAGTATCGGGACAGGAGCAAACACTGAAGCTTTCTCT. It codes for CASSIGTGANTEAFS. The chain has TRBV12-3 or TRBV12-4 and TRBJ1-1, with 8 bases lining up with TRBD1. The length of the CDR3 is 15 residues. Unmatched junction bases numbered 7, after V lost 5 bases and J lost 2 bases.